The 27 T cell receptor beta chains below were found in one sample sequenced in a study of T cell responses to AZD1222 COVID-19 vaccine. Sequencing was performed with immunoSEQ multiplex PCR; in TCRdb, only in-frame clones are kept and a portion is missing. This table has some 60,000 clones, 70% to 80% appearing once. Specimen: peripheral blood, collected 28 days after the second AZD1222 dose. These receptor sequences come from an adult who received the AZD1222 COVID-19 vaccine.

This chain connects TRBV7-6 to TRBJ2-5; 8 positions agree with TRBD2. The junction had 6 bases not matched to a gene; V was cut back by 1 base and J by 5 bases. CDR3 length: 15 residues. Germline CDR1 is SGHVS and CDR2 is FNYEAQ. As DNA, the CDR3 is TGTGCCAGCAGCTTAGAAGTAGCGGGGTGGGAGACCCAGTACTTC. Protein product: CASSLEVAGWETQYF.

This rearrangement joins TRBV9 to TRBJ1-3; D might be TRBD1 (6 bases). Germline-derived CDR1 and CDR2 are SGDLS and YYNGEE. Trimming removed 4 bases from V and 2 bases from J, with 10 bases in between. CDR3 length: 14 residues. CDR3 loop: CASSTTGTGNTIYF. CDR3 nucleotides: TGTGCCAGCAGCACCACAGGGACTGGAAACACCATATATTTT.

The CDR3 bases are TGTGCCAGCAGTCGTCAGGGGGGCACCGGGGAGCTGTTTTTT. Its protein is CASSRQGGTGELFF. The rearrangement uses TRBV27 and TRBJ2-2; a weak D match, TRBD1 (7 bases). CDR1 is MNHEY, CDR2 SMNVEV, per germline (reference sequence). V shed 5 bases and J shed 4 bases, with 11 bases lying between them. This CDR3 has 14 amino acids.

J is TRBJ2-3 and V is TRBV5-4; TRBD2 aligns across 11 bases. The germline CDR1 and CDR2 sequences are SGHNT and YYREEE (reference sequence). Trimming cost V 2 bases and J 3 bases; bases outside gene matches: 2. The length of the CDR3 is 15 residues. The CDR3 nucleotides are TGTGCCAGCAGCTTTAGCGGGGGGGCGACAGATACGCAGTATTTT. Translation gives CASSFSGGATDTQYF.

This rearrangement joins TRBV7-9 to TRBJ1-2; 7 nucleotides align to TRBD1. Germline loops: CDR1 SEHNR, CDR2 FQNEAQ (reference sequence). This CDR3 is 13 amino acids long. V trimming: 6 bases; J trimming: 2 bases; junction bases outside the gene matches: 3. The CDR3 nucleotides read TGTGCCAGCAGTCCACAGGGGAACTATGGCTACACCTTC. This sequence encodes CASSPQGNYGYTF. Complete variable domain (other parts from reference TRBV7-9 and TRBJ1-2): DTGVSQNPRHKITKRGQNVTFRCDPISEHNRLYWYRQTLGQGPEFLTYFQNEAQLEKSRLLSDRFSAERPKGSFSTLEIQRTEQGDSAMYLCASSPQGNYGYTFGSGTRLTVV.

This clone was observed once. The chain couples TRBV6-5 to TRBJ1-2; D is undetermined. Per germline, CDR1 MNHEY and CDR2 SVGAGI. The CDR3 consists of 14 residues. The V gene lost 5 bases and the J gene lost 2 bases, with 12 bases spanning the gap. The CDR3 nucleotides are TGTGCCAGCAGTCGGGCCGGGAGAAACTATGGCTACACCTTC. Its translation: CASSRAGRNYGYTF.

This chain uses TRBV11-3 with TRBJ1-4; D gene unclear. This CDR3 comprises 13 residues. Germline values: CDR1 SGHNT, CDR2 YENEEA. Deletions cut 2 bases from V and 3 bases from J, with 4 bases between. The CDR3 bases are TGTGCCAGCAGCTTACACTCTAATGAAAAACTGTTTTTT. Amino acid sequence: CASSLHSNEKLFF.

The chain recombines TRBV5-1 with TRBJ2-5; 7 nucleotides line up with TRBD2. The germline V gene encodes CDR1 SGHRS and CDR2 YFSETQ. This CDR3 comprises 15 residues. V shed 4 bases and J 5 bases; nucleotides not matched to a gene: 11. CDR3 residues: CASSRGLTNAETQYF. CDR3 in DNA: TGCGCCAGCAGCCGGGGACTAACCAATGCGGAGACCCAGTACTTC.

This chain uses TRBV13 with TRBJ2-1; D may be TRBD2 (6 bases). Germline V gene sequence: CDR1 PRHDT, CDR2 FYEKMQ (reference sequence). CDR3 length equals 15 residues. Deletions cut 4 bases from V and 4 bases from J, with 14 bases between. The CDR3 reads CASSSSEGSYNEQFF. In nucleotides, the CDR3 is TGTGCCAGCAGCTCTTCGGAGGGGTCTTACAATGAGCAGTTCTTC.

The genes are TRBV2 and TRBJ1-1, with D hard to call. This CDR3 comprises 13 residues. Between the trimmed V and J ends, which lost 6 bases and 11 bases, there was a span of 19 bases. Per the germline V gene, CDR1 is SNHLY and CDR2 is FYNNEI. CDR3 sequence reads: CASRGREAAYAFF. CDR3 in DNA: TGTGCCAGCAGGGGTCGCGAAGCCGCCTATGCTTTCTTT.

The chain combines TRBV7-2 with TRBJ1-1; the D gene is possibly TRBD1 (5 bases). The V gene lost 3 bases and the J gene lost 3 bases, with 11 bases spanning the gap. The CDR3 sequence is 14 residues long. The germline V gene encodes CDR1 SGHTA and CDR2 FQGNSA. In DNA, the CDR3 is TGTGCCAGCAGCTTTAGCCGGGGGGACACTGAAGCTTTCTTT. As protein: CASSFSRGDTEAFF.

V usage is TRBV5-1 and J usage is TRBJ2-7; TRBD2 matches at 7 bases. V gave up 1 base and J gave up 2 bases; unmatched junction bases: 9. This CDR3 comprises 16 residues. Germline loops: CDR1 SGHRS, CDR2 YFSETQ. CDR3 sequence reads: CASSLIQRGSTYEQYF. The CDR3 nucleotides read TGCGCCAGCAGCTTGATACAGCGGGGTAGCACCTACGAGCAGTACTTC.

Note on this clone: Distinct nucleotide sequences in the sample also encode this CDR3. The V gene is TRBV6-5, the J gene TRBJ1-6; a possible D gene is TRBD1 (6 bases). This CDR3 spans 13 amino acids. Trimming stripped 5 bases from V and 10 bases from J, with 12 bases between. Germline-derived CDR1 and CDR2 are MNHEY and SVGAGI. CDR3 in DNA: TGTGCCAGCAGTCAACAGGGTAGCTCACCCCTCCACTTT. This translates into CASSQQGSSPLHF.

The V gene is TRBV3-1 (or the pseudogene TRBV3-2), the J gene TRBJ2-1; the match to TRBD1 covers 7 bases. Germline V gives CDR1 LGHDT, CDR2 YNNKEL (reference sequence). Trimming took 4 bases from V and 5 from J; bases not matched to a gene: 8. This CDR3 has 15 residues. The CDR3 coding sequence is TGTGCCAGCAGCCGAGGACAGGTTCGGAACAATGAGCAGTTCTTC. Translation: CASSRGQVRNNEQFF.

The sample holds one count of this clone. The chain recombines TRBV3-1 (or the pseudogene TRBV3-2) with TRBJ1-1; D remains ambiguous. V gave up 1 base and J gave up 7 bases, with 7 bases separating them. The CDR3 is 12 residues long. From germline, CDR1 is LGHDT and CDR2 YNNKEL (reference sequence). The CDR3, as DNA: TGTGCCAGCAGCCAAGGGCAGGTTGAAGCTTTCTTT. Its protein is CASSQGQVEAFF.

The chain is built from TRBV6-5 and TRBJ1-1; no firm D call. Germline V CDR1 and CDR2: MNHEY, SVGAGI. The CDR3 spans 12 residues. The germline V and J ends were trimmed by 6 bases and 7 bases, with 12 bases remaining between them. The CDR3 DNA sequence: TGTGCCAGCAGCAACACCAATCTTGAAGCTTTCTTT. The encoded protein is CASSNTNLEAFF.

The chain employs TRBV28 and TRBJ2-2; D not resolved. The V end was cut by 3 bases, the J end by 2 bases, with 7 bases between. CDR1 and CDR2 from the germline V gene are MDHEN and SYDVKM. The CDR3 runs to 14 residues. For the CDR3, the DNA is TGTGCCAGCAGTTTCCGCAGTAACACCGGGGAGCTGTTTTTT. Residues: CASSFRSNTGELFF.

In nucleotides, the CDR3 is TGTGCCAGCAGCTGGACCGGAGGGGCTGGAAACACCATATATTTT. It codes for CASSWTGGAGNTIYF. This rearrangement joins TRBV7-2 to TRBJ1-3; a weak D match, TRBD1 (5 bases). The V gene's germline CDR1 is SGHTA and CDR2 FQGNSA. Trimming cost V 4 bases and J 2 bases, with 12 bases left between them. This CDR3 has 15 residues.

The chain combines TRBV5-1 with TRBJ2-2; 11 bases map to TRBD1. V gave up 4 bases and J gave up 6 bases; unmatched junction bases: 8. The CDR3 covers 16 residues. Looked up from germline, CDR1 is SGHRS and CDR2 is YFSETQ. Written as DNA, the CDR3 is TGCGCCAGCAGCACCAGGACAGGGGGCTCAGCCGGGGAGCTGTTTTTT. This translates into CASSTRTGGSAGELFF.

This clone has more than one count but fewer than ten. The genes are TRBV7-9 and TRBJ2-1, with 7 bases matching TRBD2. Looked up from germline, CDR1 is SEHNR and CDR2 is FQNEAQ (reference sequence). V shed 1 base and J 6 bases; nucleotides not matched to a gene: 0. The CDR3 spans 13 residues. The DNA of the CDR3 is TGTGCCAGCAGCTTAGGGACTAGCAATGAGCAGTTCTTC. This translates into CASSLGTSNEQFF.

CDR3 residues: CATHGVNTGELFF. As DNA, the CDR3 is TGTGCCACCCACGGGGTGAACACCGGGGAGCTGTTTTTT. The chain combines TRBV19 with TRBJ2-2; tentative D call: TRBD2 (5 bases). V dropped 10 bases and J dropped 1 base, with 10 bases sitting between them. This CDR3 comprises 13 residues. In germline, CDR1 is LNHDA, CDR2 SQIVND (reference sequence).

The CDR3 nucleotides read TGTGCCAGCAGCCAAGAGATTCCGTCAGGGGCCAACGTCCTGACTTTC. Translating gives CASSQEIPSGANVLTF. The chain combines TRBV14 with TRBJ2-6, with D unclear. The V end lost 0 bases, the J end lost 4 bases, and 10 bases lay between the germline ends. Germline V lookup: CDR1 SGHDN, CDR2 FVKESK. The CDR3 sequence is 16 residues long.

V is TRBV7-9 and J is TRBJ2-1; 16 bases line up with TRBD2. The CDR3 loop spans 17 amino acids. In germline, CDR1 is SEHNR, CDR2 FQNEAQ (reference sequence). J was trimmed by 9 bases and V by 5 bases; bases with no gene match: 10. This chain's CDR3 is CASSPRGLAGGPVEQFF. DNA of the CDR3: TGTGCCAGCAGCCCACGGGGACTAGCGGGGGGGCCGGTTGAGCAGTTCTTC.

This clone is a singleton in its sample. The chain joins TRBV28 to TRBJ1-4, with TRBD1 matching over 8 bases. There are 15 residues in the CDR3. V shed 6 bases and J 5 bases; nucleotides not matched to a gene: 8. CDR1 and CDR2 (germline): MDHEN, SYDVKM. The CDR3 is CASSPGTGPNEKLFF. The CDR3 DNA sequence: TGTGCCAGCAGCCCGGGGACAGGCCCAAATGAAAAACTGTTTTTT.

V gene TRBV19 combines with J gene TRBJ1-3, with D possibly TRBD1 on 5 matching bases. V was pared by 7 bases and J by 0 bases, with 16 bases between. This CDR3 is built from 16 residues. Germline lookup yields CDR1 LNHDA and CDR2 SQIVND (reference sequence). For the CDR3, the DNA is TGTGCCAGTATCGCAGGGAACCCAATCTCTGGAAACACCATATATTTT. Its translation is CASIAGNPISGNTIYF.

This clone has just one count. The chain is built from TRBV20-1 and TRBJ2-7; 8 bases map to TRBD1. V lost 3 bases and J lost 0; bases outside the gene matches: 7. CDR3 length equals 15 residues. The germline V gene has CDR1 DFQATT and CDR2 SNEGSKA (reference sequence). CDR3 in amino acids: CSASPRTGTSYEQYF. DNA of the CDR3: TGCAGTGCTAGTCCCAGGACAGGGACCTCCTACGAGCAGTACTTC.

This clone was picked up a small number of times. The chain combines TRBV15 with TRBJ2-7; D may be TRBD2 (6 bases). The length of the CDR3 is 15 residues. The V gene's germline CDR1 is LNHNV and CDR2 YYDKDF (reference sequence). The germline V and J ends were trimmed by 0 bases and 3 bases, with 12 bases remaining between them. The CDR3 bases are TGTGCCACCAGCAGAGATTCGCGGGGAAGCTACGAGCAGTACTTC. Protein: CATSRDSRGSYEQYF.